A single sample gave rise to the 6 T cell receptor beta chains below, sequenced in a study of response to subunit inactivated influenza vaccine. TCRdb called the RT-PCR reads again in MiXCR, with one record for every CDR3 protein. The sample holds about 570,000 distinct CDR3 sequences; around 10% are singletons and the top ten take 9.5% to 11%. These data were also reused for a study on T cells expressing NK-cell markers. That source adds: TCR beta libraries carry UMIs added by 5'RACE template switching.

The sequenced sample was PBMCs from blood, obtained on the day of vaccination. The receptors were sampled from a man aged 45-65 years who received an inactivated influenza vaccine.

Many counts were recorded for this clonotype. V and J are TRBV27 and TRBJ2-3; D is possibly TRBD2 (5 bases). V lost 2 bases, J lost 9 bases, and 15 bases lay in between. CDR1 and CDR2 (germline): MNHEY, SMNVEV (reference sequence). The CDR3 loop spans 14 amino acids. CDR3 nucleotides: TGTGCCAGCAGTTTAGACCCCGCAGGCGGGACGCAGTATTTT. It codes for CASSLDPAGGTQYF.

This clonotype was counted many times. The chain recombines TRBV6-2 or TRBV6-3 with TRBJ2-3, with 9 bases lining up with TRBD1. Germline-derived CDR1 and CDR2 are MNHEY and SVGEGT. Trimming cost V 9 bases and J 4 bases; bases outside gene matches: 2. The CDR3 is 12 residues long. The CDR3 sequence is CASRQGADTQYF. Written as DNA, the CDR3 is TGTGCCAGTCGACAGGGGGCAGATACGCAGTATTTT.

CDR3 nucleotide sequence: TGTGCCAGCAGCAGAGGGGACAGCCAAGAGACCCAGTACTTC. This codes for CASSRGDSQETQYF. The chain is built from TRBV7-8 and TRBJ2-5; TRBD1 aligns across 7 bases. The CDR3 consists of 14 residues. Germline V CDR1 and CDR2: SGHVS, FQNEAQ. The V segment lost 5 bases and the J segment 1 base; nucleotides outside the gene matches: 4.

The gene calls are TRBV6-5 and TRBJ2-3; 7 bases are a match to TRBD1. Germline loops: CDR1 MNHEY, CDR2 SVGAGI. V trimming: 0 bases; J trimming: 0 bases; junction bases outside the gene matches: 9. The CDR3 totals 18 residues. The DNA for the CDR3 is TGTGCCAGCAGTTACTCAAGGACAGGCCTTATAAGCACAGATACGCAGTATTTT. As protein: CASSYSRTGLISTDTQYF.

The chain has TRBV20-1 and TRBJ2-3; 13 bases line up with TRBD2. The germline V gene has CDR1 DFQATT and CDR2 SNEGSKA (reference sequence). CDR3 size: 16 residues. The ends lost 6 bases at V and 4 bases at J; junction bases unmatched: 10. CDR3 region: CSAKHGLAGVPDTQYF. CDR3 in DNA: TGCAGTGCCAAACATGGACTAGCGGGAGTTCCAGATACGCAGTATTTT.

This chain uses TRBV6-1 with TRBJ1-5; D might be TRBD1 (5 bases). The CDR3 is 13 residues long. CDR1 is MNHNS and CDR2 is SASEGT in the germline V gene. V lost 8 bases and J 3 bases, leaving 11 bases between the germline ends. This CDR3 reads CASAGRNNQPQHF. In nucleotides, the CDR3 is TGTGCCAGCGCGGGACGGAACAATCAGCCCCAGCATTTT.